These 28 T cell receptor beta chains share one sample of origin, sequenced in a study of blood T cell repertoires in COVID-19. Profiled with immunoSEQ multiplex PCR; TCRdb holds only in-frame clones, not every one. This sample has approximately 150,000 clones; around 87% occur once, and the top ten carry roughly 37%. Material: peripheral blood. The receptors originated from a man in his fifties or sixties who had recovered from COVID-19.

This clone was picked up one time. The CDR3 reads CASSVAEGGGQPQHF. The CDR3, as DNA: TGTGCCAGCAGCGTAGCGGAGGGAGGCGGTCAGCCCCAGCATTTT. This sequence joins TRBV9 and TRBJ1-5, with no clear D. V was clipped by 0 bases and J by 6 bases, with 13 bases between them. Looked up from germline, CDR1 is SGDLS and CDR2 is YYNGEE. CDR3 size: 15 residues.

This clone has a single count. This rearrangement joins TRBV13 to TRBJ2-5; D is undetermined. The V and J ends lost 5 bases and 5 bases respectively, with 21 bases between them. CDR1 and CDR2 (germline): PRHDT, FYEKMQ (reference sequence). This CDR3 has 16 residues. The CDR3 reads CASSQRLGSGHETQYF. The CDR3 DNA follows: TGTGCCAGCAGCCAAAGGCTGGGTTCAGGCCATGAGACCCAGTACTTC.

The rearrangement joins TRBV4-1 to TRBJ1-2; tentatively, D is TRBD1 (6 bases). CDR1 and CDR2 (germline): MGHRA, YSYEKL. CDR3 size: 13 residues. V lost 5 bases and J 7 bases, leaving 14 bases between the germline ends. CDR3 sequence: CASSAGVAGGYTF. CDR3 bases: TGCGCCAGCAGCGCAGGGGTCGCTGGTGGCTACACCTTC.

This clone was counted a few times. This chain connects TRBV10-3 to TRBJ2-2; a weak D match, TRBD1 (5 bases). This CDR3 comprises 13 residues. The V gene's germline CDR1 is ENHRY and CDR2 SYGVKD. V shed 3 bases and J shed 7 bases, with 9 bases lying between them. CDR3 region: CAISDRAHGELFF. DNA of the CDR3: TGTGCCATCAGTGACAGGGCCCACGGGGAGCTGTTTTTT.

J is TRBJ2-1 and V is TRBV29-1; 8 nucleotides align to TRBD2. Germline V gives CDR1 SQVTM, CDR2 ANQGSEA. The V and J ends lost 1 base and 2 bases, in that order; junction bases with no gene match: 4. The CDR3 is 15 amino acids. The CDR3 DNA is TGCAGCGTTGAAGTGACGGGGGGGGCCTACAATGAGCAGTTCTTC. This encodes CSVEVTGGAYNEQFF.

The rearrangement links TRBV6-5 to TRBJ2-1; 7 bases map to TRBD1. The CDR3 extends over 14 amino acids. The germline V gene has CDR1 MNHEY and CDR2 SVGAGI. The V and J ends lost 9 bases and 0 bases, in that order; junction bases with no gene match: 5. The CDR3 nucleotides are TGTGCCAGTTCCCGGGACAGCTCCTACAATGAGCAGTTCTTC. Its protein product is CASSRDSSYNEQFF.

This clone was detected only once. The CDR3 bases are TGTGCCAGCAGCTTGCCAGGTCATGAAAAACTGTTTTTT. Protein product: CASSLPGHEKLFF. The chain couples TRBV7-9 to TRBJ1-4; D is unresolved. Germline V lookup: CDR1 SEHNR, CDR2 FQNEAQ (reference sequence). The CDR3 is made up of 13 amino acids. Trimming pared 3 bases from V and 6 bases from J, leaving 8 bases between. Supplemented by reference TRBV7-9 and TRBJ1-4, the full variable domain reads DTGVSQNPRHKITKRGQNVTFRCDPISEHNRLYWYRQTLGQGPEFLTYFQNEAQLEKSRLLSDRFSAERPKGSFSTLEIQRTEQGDSAMYLCASSLPGHEKLFFGSGTQLSVL.

The table lists this clone with a few counts. V usage is TRBV15 and J usage is TRBJ1-6; D is uncertain. Germline lookup yields CDR1 LNHNV and CDR2 YYDKDF (reference sequence). V was pared by 4 bases and J by 8 bases, with 15 bases between. The CDR3 has 15 amino acids. Here the CDR3 DNA reads TGTGCCACCAGCACCGGCCCCATGGAGTATTCACCCCTCCACTTT. It translates to CATSTGPMEYSPLHF.

This clone was found once. The J gene is TRBJ2-7, the V gene TRBV5-1, with unresolved D. This CDR3 comprises 14 residues. CDR1 is SGHRS, CDR2 YFSETQ, per germline. Trimming took off 0 bases at V and 1 base at J, with 8 bases between the two ends. The CDR3 DNA reads TGCGCCAGCAGCTTGGACCAGGTGTCCTACGAGCAGTACTTC. Translating it yields CASSLDQVSYEQYF.

This chain connects TRBV5-8 to TRBJ2-5; TRBD2 matches at 12 bases. This CDR3 is 17 amino acids long. Germline CDR1 and CDR2: SGHTS and YDEGEE. J gave up 1 base and V 4 bases, and 8 bases lay outside the gene matches. CDR3 amino acids: CASSTRLAGAVQETQYF. CDR3 DNA: TGTGCCAGCAGCACCAGACTAGCGGGGGCAGTCCAAGAGACCCAGTACTTC.

The chain's CDR3 is CASSILSGPSTDTQYF. CDR3 coding DNA: TGTGCCAGCAGCATCCTTAGCGGGCCGAGCACAGATACGCAGTATTTT. The chain joins TRBV5-4 to TRBJ2-3; 7 nucleotides agree with TRBD2. Germline assignment: CDR1 SGHNT and CDR2 YYREEE (reference sequence). CDR3 length: 16 amino acids. Trimming cost V 4 bases and J 0 bases; bases outside gene matches: 8.

The gene calls are TRBV4-1 and TRBJ1-6; D is unclear. The germline V and J ends were trimmed by 1 base and 4 bases, with 11 bases remaining between them. CDR3 length: 16 amino acids. From germline, CDR1 is MGHRA and CDR2 YSYEKL. The CDR3, as DNA: TGCGCCAGCAGCCAAGGACAAGTTGATTATAATTCACCCCTCCACTTT. It is translated as CASSQGQVDYNSPLHF.

The chain is built from TRBV29-1 and TRBJ2-3; the D is unclear. The V end was cut by 3 bases, the J end by 0 bases, with 10 bases between. The CDR3 loop spans 14 amino acids. The germline gives CDR1 SQVTM, CDR2 ANQGSEA. CDR3 amino acids: CSVDFPQSTDTQYF. The CDR3 DNA reads TGCAGCGTTGATTTCCCCCAGAGCACAGATACGCAGTATTTT.

The chain links TRBV6-5 to TRBJ1-1, with D perhaps TRBD1 (5 bases). This CDR3 contains 15 residues. V lost 0 bases and J 11 bases, leaving 19 bases between the germline ends. CDR1 and CDR2 (germline): MNHEY, SVGAGI. The CDR3 reads CASSYSPAGTAMAFF. CDR3 DNA sequence: TGTGCCAGCAGTTACTCCCCCGCTGGGACTGCCATGGCTTTCTTT.

This rearrangement joins TRBV11-2 to TRBJ2-7, with D hard to call. CDR3 length: 14 residues. CDR1 and CDR2 (germline): SGHAT, FQNNGV. V lost 0 bases to trimming and J lost 2 bases, with 8 bases between them. The CDR3 DNA follows: TGTGCCAGCAGCTTAGAGAGGCAGACCTACGAGCAGTACTTC. Its translation: CASSLERQTYEQYF.

The chain links TRBV7-2 to TRBJ2-1, with TRBD2 matching 10 bases. The CDR3 length is 16 residues. Looked up from germline, CDR1 is SGHTA and CDR2 is FQGNSA. After removal of 1 base from V and 8 bases from J, the junction contained 8 bases not matched to a gene. The CDR3, as DNA: TGTGCCAGCAGCTTAGATAGGGCTAGCGGGGGATATGAGCAGTTCTTC. Translating it yields CASSLDRASGGYEQFF.

This rearrangement joins TRBV30 to TRBJ2-7, with 11 bases matching TRBD1. The trim removed 1 base at V and 5 bases at J, leaving 1 base unmatched. The CDR3 totals 13 residues. Germline V gene data show CDR1 as GTSNPN and CDR2 as SVGIG (reference sequence). CDR3 protein: CAWSGTGGDEQYF. In DNA, the CDR3 is TGTGCCTGGAGTGGGACAGGGGGCGACGAGCAGTACTTC.

The rearrangement joins TRBV5-4 to TRBJ2-3, with 7 bases identical to TRBD1. The CDR3 has 16 residues. The junction had 8 bases not matched to a gene; V was cut back by 2 bases and J by 2 bases. Germline V lookup: CDR1 SGHNT, CDR2 YYREEE (reference sequence). The CDR3 protein is CASSLRPDRYTDTQYF. The CDR3 bases are TGTGCCAGCAGCTTAAGGCCGGACAGGTACACAGATACGCAGTATTTT.

The rearrangement uses TRBV7-9 and TRBJ1-1; D perhaps matches TRBD1 (5 bases). The CDR3 spans 13 residues. Germline V lookup: CDR1 SEHNR, CDR2 FQNEAQ (reference sequence). Trimming removed 1 base at V and 3 bases at J, with 6 bases between. As DNA, the CDR3 is TGTGCCAGCAGCTTAGTAGGGGACACTGAAGCTTTCTTT. As protein: CASSLVGDTEAFF.

V and J are TRBV6-5 and TRBJ2-3, with a possible D match to TRBD2 (7 bases). The V end lost 2 bases, the J end lost 2 bases, and 11 bases lay between the germline ends. The CDR3 sequence is 15 residues long. CDR1 is MNHEY and CDR2 is SVGAGI in the germline V gene. DNA of the CDR3: TGTGCCAGCAGTTACGGGGGGGGCGACACAGATACGCAGTATTTT. It encodes CASSYGGGDTDTQYF.

CDR3 nucleotide sequence: TGTGCCAGCAGCCCAACAGGGTCCCTCGGCACAGATACGCAGTATTTT. Translating it yields CASSPTGSLGTDTQYF. The V call is TRBV5-6, the J call TRBJ2-3; possible D gene TRBD1, 6 bases. CDR3 length: 16 residues. Trimming stripped 4 bases from V and 1 base from J, with 16 bases between. Germline V CDR1 and CDR2: SGHDT, YYEEEE.

The CDR3 DNA follows: TGTGCCAGCAGCTTAGGCGGGGCGAGCTCTGGAAACACCATATATTTT. Translated: CASSLGGASSGNTIYF. V is TRBV7-6 and J is TRBJ1-3, with D possibly being TRBD1 (5 bases). The CDR3 runs to 16 residues. V was trimmed by 1 base and J by 0 bases, leaving 10 bases between them. The V gene's germline CDR1 is SGHVS and CDR2 FNYEAQ.

The chain combines TRBV5-1 with TRBJ1-3, with D unclear. The V end lost 0 bases, the J end lost 0 bases, and 13 bases lay between the germline ends. CDR3 length equals 17 residues. CDR1 and CDR2 (germline): SGHRS, YFSETQ. The CDR3 is CASSLAGRPGSGNTIYF. CDR3 nucleotide sequence: TGCGCCAGCAGCTTGGCCGGCCGCCCAGGCTCTGGAAACACCATATATTTT.

The V gene is TRBV5-1, the J gene TRBJ2-5; TRBD1 matches at 10 bases. The germline CDR1 and CDR2 sequences are SGHRS and YFSETQ. The CDR3 runs 15 residues. Trimming took 0 bases from V and 5 from J; bases not matched to a gene: 4. Here the CDR3 reads CASSLGQGAVETQYF. CDR3 bases: TGCGCCAGCAGCTTGGGACAGGGGGCTGTGGAGACCCAGTACTTC.

The V gene is TRBV14, the J gene TRBJ2-5; D is possibly TRBD2 (5 bases). This CDR3 spans 18 amino acids. With 4 bases removed from V and 4 bases from J, the gap between germline ends came to 25 bases. Germline V gene data show CDR1 as SGHDN and CDR2 as FVKESK. As DNA, the CDR3 is TGTGCCAGCAGCCCCTTGGGATTAGCGCCTCCTGGTAGAGAGACCCAGTACTTC. This gives the protein CASSPLGLAPPGRETQYF.

The CDR3 nucleotides are TGTGCCAGCTCACCTTCGGAGAGAATGGATACGCAGTATTTT. Encoded protein: CASSPSERMDTQYF. The chain has TRBV18 and TRBJ2-3; D is unresolved. CDR3 length: 14 residues. Per the germline V gene, CDR1 is KGHSH and CDR2 is LQKENI. Trimming cost V 3 bases and J 6 bases, with 13 bases left between them.

The rearrangement links TRBV2 to TRBJ1-2; D possibly corresponds to TRBD1 (6 bases). The CDR3 spans 14 residues. Germline V gene lookup returns CDR1 SNHLY and CDR2 FYNNEI. V lost 5 bases and J lost 7, with 17 bases in between. The CDR3 DNA is TGTGCCAGCAGTCAGGAGATAGGACAGTCTGGCTACACCTTC. Translation: CASSQEIGQSGYTF.

This clone was counted between two and nine times. The chain couples TRBV2 to TRBJ2-2, with D possibly TRBD2 on 5 matching bases. Trimming cost V 8 bases and J 2 bases, with 18 bases left between them. The CDR3 length is 16 residues. The germline CDR1 and CDR2 sequences are SNHLY and FYNNEI. The CDR3 here is CASSIEVTGNTGELFF. CDR3 bases: TGTGCCAGCTCTATCGAGGTAACGGGAAACACCGGGGAGCTGTTTTTT.